This T cell receptor (beta chain) was profiled in a study of blood T cell repertoires in COVID-19 (dated by TCRdb to about 2020). For the study in its entirety: Samples covering the acute and convalescent phases of COVID-19 were provided by collaborators in the United States, Italy and Spain. The repertoires were released in a freely available public database intended as a resource for research on the immune response to SARS-CoV-2. Sample metadata almost always included a de-identified subject ID, COVID-19 status, age in years and sex. The prospective study material was composed of cDNA or gDNA derived from T cells, B-cell-depleted T cells, or PBMCs. The dataset comprised deeply sampled blood TCRbeta repertoires from subjects exposed to, actively infected with, or recovered from COVID-19. The samples were drawn from two sources: the first 160 participants of the ongoing ImmuneRACE study, and 1,254 subjects contributed by 6 global collaborators. Where HLA class I and class II types were available, the types were taken from metadata supplied by the sample provider, not from assay-based typing.

In the prospective study, participants were roughly 18 to 90 years old, resided in about two dozen geographic areas of the United States, and were enrolled through a virtual design. In the prospective study, cohorts were assigned on the basis of participant-reported clinical history obtained from a screening survey and a study questionnaire. ImmuneRACE Cohort 3 recovered participants were defined by two consecutive negative NP/OP PCR tests, healthcare professional clearance, or symptom resolution. Mobile phlebotomists in the prospective study collected whole blood, serum and a nasopharyngeal or oropharyngeal swab from every participant. Over an approximately 2-month period, participants in the prospective study had the option of providing additional blood draws and questionnaires. Before DNA extraction, blood samples from the prospective study were shipped at room temperature or frozen. Broad study findings and their caveats: The amount of clinical and demographic metadata varied by source and participant and was provided uncurated.

The immunoSEQ Assay, a bias-controlled multiplex PCR, was used to amplify TCRbeta CDR3 regions from genomic DNA. The paper's data handling went like this. Nucleated cell counts per sample were estimated from amplification of reference gene primers within the assay. Sequence reads were collapsed and filtered to measure the absolute abundance of every unique TCRbeta CDR3 rearrangement. Productive Simpson clonality was computed per sample as the square root of Simpson's diversity index over productive rearrangements. TCRdb obtained this table from immuneACCESS and retained in-frame rearrangements with V and J assigned. These tables miss some clones; where compared with another copy, unresolved V genes account for less than half of the shortfall, and the remainder is unexplained. The V and J calls and clone size were taken over from that table, and D and trimming were inferred from the DNA. The sample records 250,000 or so clones, 65% to 90% of which are singletons. Less than 2% of the sample goes to the ten largest clones.

Inclusive of the bounding cysteine and phenylalanine, the CDR3 is 15 residues long. The retained sequence is limited to the CDR3, 45 bases, with the frame set at the first base. The germline V gene sets CDR1 to SGHAT and CDR2 to FQNNGV. Trimming accounts for 5 bases at V and 2 bases at J, while the number of junction bases matched to no gene is 2. Of note for this clone: This clone's antigen is unknown. The sample holds no much larger clone one base away, and base qualities are not on file.

The chain was built from TRBV11-2 and TRBJ2-1, and 11 junctional nucleotides match TRBD1. What was sequenced was PBMCs or T cells enriched from blood (not recorded which). This clonotype was obtained from a man aged 40-50 years who had recovered from COVID-19. The CDR3 loop reads CASSVDRGPYNEQFF. The nucleotide sequence is given as TGTGCCAGCAGCGTGGACAGGGGGCCCTACAATGAGCAGTTCTTC.